This TCR beta chain was sequenced for a study of T cells in localized non-small cell lung cancer. The CDR3 runs to 13 residues. Germline V gene data show CDR1 as SNHLY and CDR2 as FYNNEI. Trimming removed 5 bases from V and 5 bases from J, with 9 bases in between. The table came from immunoSEQ multiplex PCR; TCRdb's copy has only in-frame clones and leaves some out. The data contain over 20,000 clones, 80% to 85% of them singletons. The chain uses TRBV2 and TRBJ2-2; unclear D gene. The TCR originated in a man aged 40 to 69 with stage II lung adenocarcinoma. This sample comprised PBMCs, obtained before any cancer treatment. The CDR3 DNA reads TGTGCCAGCAGTCCTTCGTCGACCGGGGAGCTGTTTTTT. It is translated as CASSPSSTGELFF.